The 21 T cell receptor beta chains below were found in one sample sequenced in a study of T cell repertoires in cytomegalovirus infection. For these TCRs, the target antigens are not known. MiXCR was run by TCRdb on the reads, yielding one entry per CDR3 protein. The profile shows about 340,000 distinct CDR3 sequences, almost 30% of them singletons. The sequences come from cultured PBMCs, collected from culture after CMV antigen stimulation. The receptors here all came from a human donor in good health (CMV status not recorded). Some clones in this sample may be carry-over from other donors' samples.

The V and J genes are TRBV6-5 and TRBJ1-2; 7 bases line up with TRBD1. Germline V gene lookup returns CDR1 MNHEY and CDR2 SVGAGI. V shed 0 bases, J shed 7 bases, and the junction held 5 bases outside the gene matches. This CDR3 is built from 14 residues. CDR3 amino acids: CASSYSGRGSGYTF. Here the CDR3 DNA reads TGTGCCAGCAGTTACTCAGGCAGGGGGTCTGGCTACACCTTC.

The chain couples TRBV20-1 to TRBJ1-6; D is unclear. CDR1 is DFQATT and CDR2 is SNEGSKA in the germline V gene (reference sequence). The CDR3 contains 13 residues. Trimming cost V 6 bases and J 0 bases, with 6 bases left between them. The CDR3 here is CSAKVSYNSPLHF. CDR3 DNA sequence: TGCAGTGCCAAGGTCTCCTATAATTCACCCCTCCACTTT.

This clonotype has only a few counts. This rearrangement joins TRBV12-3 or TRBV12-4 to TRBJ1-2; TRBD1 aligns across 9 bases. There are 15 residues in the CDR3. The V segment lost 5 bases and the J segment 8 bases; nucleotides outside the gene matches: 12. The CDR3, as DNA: TGTGCCAGCAGTCCCCTTGGGACAGGGTCTAACGGCTACACCTTC. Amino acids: CASSPLGTGSNGYTF.

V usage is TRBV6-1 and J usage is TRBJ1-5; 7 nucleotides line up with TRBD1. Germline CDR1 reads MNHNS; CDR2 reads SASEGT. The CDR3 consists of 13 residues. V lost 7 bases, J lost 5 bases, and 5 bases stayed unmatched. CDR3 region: CASTGTDDQPQHF. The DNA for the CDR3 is TGTGCCAGCACCGGGACAGACGATCAGCCCCAGCATTTT.

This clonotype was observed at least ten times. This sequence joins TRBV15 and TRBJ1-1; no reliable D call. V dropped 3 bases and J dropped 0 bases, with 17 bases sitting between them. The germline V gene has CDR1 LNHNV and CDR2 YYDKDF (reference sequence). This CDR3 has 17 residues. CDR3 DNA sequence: TGTGCCACCAGCAGTCGTCGATTGGGCACACTGAACACTGAAGCTTTCTTT. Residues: CATSSRRLGTLNTEAFF.

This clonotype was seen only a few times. The CDR3 here is CASSMSSEGEQFF. DNA of the CDR3: TGTGCCAGTAGTATGTCTAGCGAAGGTGAGCAGTTCTTC. The chain joins TRBV19 to TRBJ2-1; D possibly corresponds to TRBD2 (6 bases). CDR1 and CDR2 from the germline V gene are LNHDA and SQIVND (reference sequence). The CDR3 has 13 residues. Deletions cut 3 bases from V and 9 bases from J, with 12 bases between.

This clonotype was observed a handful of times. CDR3 coding DNA: TGTGCCACCACCGGTAGGAGTGGAGAGACCCAGTACTTC. This encodes CATTGRSGETQYF. The chain employs TRBV24-1 and TRBJ2-5; D gene ambiguous. The ends were cut back, 8 bases at V and 4 bases at J, with 13 bases in the middle. The CDR3 runs 13 residues. Germline lookup yields CDR1 KGHDR and CDR2 SFDVKD.

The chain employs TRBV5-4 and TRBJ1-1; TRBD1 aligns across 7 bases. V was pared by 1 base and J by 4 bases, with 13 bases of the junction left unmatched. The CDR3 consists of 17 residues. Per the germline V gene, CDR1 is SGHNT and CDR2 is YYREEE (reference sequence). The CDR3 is CASSLRRGWGLGTEAFF. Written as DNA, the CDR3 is TGTGCCAGCAGCTTGCGCAGGGGGTGGGGGTTAGGCACTGAAGCTTTCTTT.

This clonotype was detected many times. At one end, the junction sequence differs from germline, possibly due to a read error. The CDR3 loop is CASSLTSGAGSELFF. The CDR3 region has the DNA TGTGCCAGCAGCCTAACCAGCGGGGCCGGGTCGGAGCTGTTTTTT. This sequence joins TRBV7-3 and TRBJ2-2; 7 bases map to TRBD2. The CDR3 loop spans 15 amino acids. Germline V gives CDR1 SGHTA, CDR2 FQGTGA.

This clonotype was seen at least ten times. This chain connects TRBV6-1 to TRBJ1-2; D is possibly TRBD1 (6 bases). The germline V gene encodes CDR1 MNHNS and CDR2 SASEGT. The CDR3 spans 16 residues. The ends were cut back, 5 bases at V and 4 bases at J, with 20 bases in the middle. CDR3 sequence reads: CASSPLWTASTYGYTF. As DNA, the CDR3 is TGTGCCAGCAGTCCTCTCTGGACAGCGAGCACCTATGGCTACACCTTC.

CDR3: CASHDRGAKNIQYF. CDR3 DNA: TGTGCCAGCCACGACAGGGGAGCCAAAAACATTCAGTACTTC. The chain combines TRBV28 with TRBJ2-4; TRBD1 agrees at 8 bases. V lost 8 bases and J lost 0; bases outside the gene matches: 3. Germline CDR1 MDHEN, CDR2 SYDVKM. CDR3 size: 14 residues.

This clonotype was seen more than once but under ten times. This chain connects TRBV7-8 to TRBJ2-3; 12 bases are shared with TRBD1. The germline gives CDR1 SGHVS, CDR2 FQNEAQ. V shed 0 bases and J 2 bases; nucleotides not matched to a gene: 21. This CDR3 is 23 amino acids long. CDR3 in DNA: TGTGCCAGCAGCTTAGCCGGGACAGGGGGCGCTGAGGCGGGTCCCCATAACACAGATACGCAGTATTTT. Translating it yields CASSLAGTGGAEAGPHNTDTQYF.

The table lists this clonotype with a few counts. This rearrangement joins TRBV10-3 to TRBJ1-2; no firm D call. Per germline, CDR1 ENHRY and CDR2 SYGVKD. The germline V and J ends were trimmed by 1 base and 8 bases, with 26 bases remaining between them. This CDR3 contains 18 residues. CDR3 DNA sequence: TGTGCCATCAGTGAGTGGTCTGGGTATTGGGCGGACCCACACGGCTACACCTTC. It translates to CAISEWSGYWADPHGYTF.

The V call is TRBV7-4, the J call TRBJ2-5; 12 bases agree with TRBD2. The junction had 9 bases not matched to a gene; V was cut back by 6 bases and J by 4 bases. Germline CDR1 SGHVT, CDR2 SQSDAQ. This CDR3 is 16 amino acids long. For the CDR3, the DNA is TGTGCCAGCAGACCTCAACTAGCGGGGGGCGGAGAGACCCAGTACTTC. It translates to CASRPQLAGGGETQYF.

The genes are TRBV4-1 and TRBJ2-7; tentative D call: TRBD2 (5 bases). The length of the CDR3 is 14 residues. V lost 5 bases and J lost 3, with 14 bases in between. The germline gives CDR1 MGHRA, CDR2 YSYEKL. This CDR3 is CASSFSRGNYEQYF. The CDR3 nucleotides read TGCGCCAGCAGCTTCTCCCGGGGAAACTACGAGCAGTACTTC.

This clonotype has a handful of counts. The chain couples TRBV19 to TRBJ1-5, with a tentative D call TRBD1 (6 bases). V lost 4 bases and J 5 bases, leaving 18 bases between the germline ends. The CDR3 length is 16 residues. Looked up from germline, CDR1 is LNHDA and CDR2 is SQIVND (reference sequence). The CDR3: CASSREWGQGYQPQHF. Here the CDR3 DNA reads TGTGCCAGTAGTAGAGAGTGGGGGCAGGGATATCAGCCCCAGCATTTT. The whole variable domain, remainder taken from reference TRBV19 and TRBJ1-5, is DGGITQSPKYLFRKEGQNVTLSCEQNLNHDAMYWYRQDPGQGLRLIYYSQIVNDFQKGDIAEGYSVSREKKESFPLTVTSAQKNPTAFYLCASSREWGQGYQPQHFGDGTRLSIL.

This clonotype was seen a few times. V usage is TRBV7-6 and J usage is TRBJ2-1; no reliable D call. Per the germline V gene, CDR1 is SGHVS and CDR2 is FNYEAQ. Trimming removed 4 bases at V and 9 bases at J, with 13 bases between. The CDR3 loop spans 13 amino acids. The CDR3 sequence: CASSSNIGGEQFF. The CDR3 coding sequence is TGTGCCAGCAGCTCTAATATCGGTGGTGAGCAGTTCTTC. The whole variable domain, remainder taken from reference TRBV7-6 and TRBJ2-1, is GAGVSQSPRYKVTKRGQDVALRCDPISGHVSLYWYRQALGQGPEFLTYFNYEAQQDKSGLPNDRFSAERPEGSISTLTIQRTEQRDSAMYRCASSSNIGGEQFFGPGTRLTVL.

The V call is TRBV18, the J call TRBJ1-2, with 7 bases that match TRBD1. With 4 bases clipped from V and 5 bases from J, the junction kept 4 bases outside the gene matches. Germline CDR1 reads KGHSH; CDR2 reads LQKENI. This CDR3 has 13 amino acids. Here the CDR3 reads CASSQGQDYGYTF. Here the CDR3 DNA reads TGTGCCAGCTCACAAGGACAGGATTATGGCTACACCTTC.

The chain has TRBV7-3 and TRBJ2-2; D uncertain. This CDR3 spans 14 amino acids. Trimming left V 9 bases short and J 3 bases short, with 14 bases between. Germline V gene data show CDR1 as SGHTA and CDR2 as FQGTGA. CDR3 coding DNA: TGTGCCAGTTTACACGAGCGAGACACCGGGGAGCTGTTTTTT. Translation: CASLHERDTGELFF.

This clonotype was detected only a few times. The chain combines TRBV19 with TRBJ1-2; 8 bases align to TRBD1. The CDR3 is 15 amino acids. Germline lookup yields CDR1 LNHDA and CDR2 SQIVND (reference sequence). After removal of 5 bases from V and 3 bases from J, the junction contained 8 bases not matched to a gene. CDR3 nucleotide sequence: TGTGCCAGTAGTCCTCGGACAGGGAATCACTATGGCTACACCTTC. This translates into CASSPRTGNHYGYTF.

The CDR3: CSARGDFSYEQYF. DNA for the CDR3: TGCAGTGCTAGGGGGGACTTCTCCTACGAGCAGTACTTC. The V gene is TRBV20-1, the J gene TRBJ2-7, with D possibly matching TRBD2 (6 bases). Trimming took 3 bases from V and 0 from J, leaving 9 bases between them. Germline V gene sequence: CDR1 DFQATT, CDR2 SNEGSKA (reference sequence). The CDR3 runs 13 residues.